This record concerns one T cell receptor beta chain sequence. Its target is unknown. Germline CDR1 reads GTSNPN; CDR2 reads SVGIG (reference sequence). The CDR3 runs 14 residues. This record belongs to a study of cytomegalovirus exposure and HLA in healthy donors. Whole-study results and caveats: Most TCRs appeared rarely, but some public TCRs recurred in many donors.

PCR was performed using 60 Vbeta and 13 Jbeta primers. Data came from immunoSEQ multiplex PCR; TCRdb stores just in-frame clones and leaves some out. Of about 300,000 clones in the sample, 86% are singletons; the top ten hold roughly 4%. V is TRBV30 and J is TRBJ2-5; TRBD2 aligns across 7 bases. The J call may be mistaken, given a closer DNA end match to TRBJ2-7. This TCR was sampled from a man aged 40-50 years in good health and CMV-seropositive. The sequenced material came from PBMCs. The CDR3, as DNA: TGTGCCTGGAGTCTAACTCGACTAGCCGACGAGCAGTACTTC. Amino acid sequence: CAWSLTRLADEQYF.